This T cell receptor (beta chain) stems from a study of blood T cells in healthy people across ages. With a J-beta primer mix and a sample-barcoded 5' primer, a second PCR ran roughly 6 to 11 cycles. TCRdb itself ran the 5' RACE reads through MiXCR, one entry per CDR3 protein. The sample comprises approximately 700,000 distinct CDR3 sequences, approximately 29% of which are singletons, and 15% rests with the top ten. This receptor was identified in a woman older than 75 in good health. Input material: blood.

Here the CDR3 reads CASSTTSGRPGEQYF. CDR3 coding DNA: TGCGCCAGCAGCACGACTAGCGGGAGACCGGGGGAGCAGTACTTC. The rearrangement joins TRBV5-1 to TRBJ2-5; 12 bases are shared with TRBD2. CDR1 and CDR2 from the germline V gene are SGHRS and YFSETQ. The CDR3 is made up of 15 amino acids. The V segment lost 4 bases and the J segment 11 bases; nucleotides outside the gene matches: 12.